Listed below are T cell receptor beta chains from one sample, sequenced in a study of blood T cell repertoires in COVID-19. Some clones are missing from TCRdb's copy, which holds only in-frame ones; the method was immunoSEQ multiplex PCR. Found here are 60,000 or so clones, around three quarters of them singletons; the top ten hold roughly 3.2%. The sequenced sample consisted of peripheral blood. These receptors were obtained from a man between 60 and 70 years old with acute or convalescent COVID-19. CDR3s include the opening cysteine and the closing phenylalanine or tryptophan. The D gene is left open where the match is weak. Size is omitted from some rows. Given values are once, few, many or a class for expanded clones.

cdr3_nt: TGTGCCAGCAGCCAAGAGCCCAGGGGTTCCACTAATGAAAAACTGTTTTTT
cdr3_aa: CASSQEPRGSTNEKLFF
clone_size: many
v_call: TRBV4-2
j_call: TRBJ1-4
d_call: NA

cdr3_nt: TGTGCCAGCAGCGCTTGGGACAGGTTACAGGGCTACACCTTC
cdr3_aa: CASSAWDRLQGYTF
clone_size: NA
v_call: TRBV11-2
j_call: TRBJ1-2
d_call: TRBD1

cdr3_nt: TGTGCCTGGAGTTTCCGTGGCTCGTACACTGAAGCTTTCTTT
cdr3_aa: CAWSFRGSYTEAFF
clone_size: few
v_call: TRBV30
j_call: TRBJ1-1
d_call: NA

cdr3_nt: TGTGCCAGCACCGGGACAGGATTTTACACCTTC
cdr3_aa: CASTGTGFYTF
clone_size: NA
v_call: TRBV21-1
j_call: TRBJ1-2
d_call: NA

cdr3_nt: TGTGCCAGCAGTTATCGGACAGGGCTGGATTCACCCCTCCACTTT
cdr3_aa: CASSYRTGLDSPLHF
clone_size: once
v_call: TRBV6-5
j_call: TRBJ1-6
d_call: TRBD1

cdr3_nt: TGTGCCATCAGTGAGGGCACCTCCTACAATGAGCAGTTCTTC
cdr3_aa: CAISEGTSYNEQFF
clone_size: few
v_call: TRBV10-3
j_call: TRBJ2-1
d_call: NA

cdr3_nt: TGCGCCAGCAACAGCGGGGGAGAGACAGATACGCAGTATTTT
cdr3_aa: CASNSGGETDTQYF
clone_size: few
v_call: TRBV5-1
j_call: TRBJ2-3
d_call: TRBD2

cdr3_nt: TGCAGCGTTGAGGACGACAGGGCATCTAACTATGGCTACACCTTC
cdr3_aa: CSVEDDRASNYGYTF
clone_size: NA
v_call: TRBV29-1
j_call: TRBJ1-2
d_call: TRBD1

cdr3_nt: TGTGCCAGCAGGTTAGCGGGAGGTACCAATGAGCAGTTCTTC
cdr3_aa: CASRLAGGTNEQFF
clone_size: NA
v_call: TRBV27
j_call: TRBJ2-1
d_call: TRBD2

cdr3_nt: TGTGCCAGCAGCTTAGGGGCAGGAAACATCGGTGGCTACACCTTC
cdr3_aa: CASSLGAGNIGGYTF
clone_size: NA
v_call: TRBV5-6
j_call: TRBJ1-2
d_call: NA

cdr3_nt: TGCGCCAGCGGTGCCCAGGGCTTGGGCTATGGCTACACCTTC
cdr3_aa: CASGAQGLGYGYTF
clone_size: NA
v_call: TRBV5-1
j_call: TRBJ1-2
d_call: NA

cdr3_nt: TGTGCCAGCAGTTTATCGGGCAGGGTTTATGGAAACACCATATATTTT
cdr3_aa: CASSLSGRVYGNTIYF
clone_size: NA
v_call: TRBV27
j_call: TRBJ1-3
d_call: NA

cdr3_nt: TGCGCCAGCAGCTTTGGTCGACAGGGGACGGGCGAGCAGTACTTC
cdr3_aa: CASSFGRQGTGEQYF
clone_size: NA
v_call: TRBV5-1
j_call: TRBJ2-7
d_call: TRBD1

cdr3_nt: TGTGCCAGCAGGGACGGGATTCTATATGGCTACACCTTC
cdr3_aa: CASRDGILYGYTF
clone_size: NA
v_call: TRBV12-3/TRBV12-4
j_call: TRBJ1-2
d_call: NA

cdr3_nt: TGTGCCAGCAGCTCTAGGGGATTTCGGGACAACGATAACACTGAAGCTTTCTTT
cdr3_aa: CASSSRGFRDNDNTEAFF
clone_size: NA
v_call: TRBV11-2
j_call: TRBJ1-1
d_call: NA

cdr3_nt: TGTGCCAGCAGCTTACCCCGGGGAGAAAAGCAGTTCTTC
cdr3_aa: CASSLPRGEKQFF
clone_size: NA
v_call: TRBV11-3
j_call: TRBJ2-1
d_call: NA

cdr3_nt: TGTGCCAGCAGCTTTGGGACAGGGTCCTACGAGCAGTACTTC
cdr3_aa: CASSFGTGSYEQYF
clone_size: NA
v_call: TRBV5-4
j_call: TRBJ2-7
d_call: TRBD1

cdr3_nt: TGTGCCAGCAGTGGCCAGATGAACACTGAAGCTTTCTTT
cdr3_aa: CASSGQMNTEAFF
clone_size: NA
v_call: TRBV27
j_call: TRBJ1-1
d_call: NA

cdr3_nt: TGTGCCACCAGTGGGGCTTACCAAGAGACCCAGTACTTC
cdr3_aa: CATSGAYQETQYF
clone_size: NA
v_call: TRBV24-1
j_call: TRBJ2-5
d_call: NA

cdr3_nt: TGTGCCAGCAGCCCTTCGACAGTGATTAGCGAAGCTTTCTTT
cdr3_aa: CASSPSTVISEAFF
clone_size: NA
v_call: TRBV14
j_call: TRBJ1-1
d_call: NA

cdr3_nt: TGTGCCAGCTCACCTTCTCGGGAGGAGCTGTTTTTT
cdr3_aa: CASSPSREELFF
clone_size: NA
v_call: TRBV18
j_call: TRBJ2-2
d_call: NA

cdr3_nt: TGCGCCAGCAGCTTGGGGCCTAGCGGGGACCAAGAGACCCAGTACTTC
cdr3_aa: CASSLGPSGDQETQYF
clone_size: NA
v_call: TRBV5-1
j_call: TRBJ2-5
d_call: TRBD2

cdr3_nt: TGTGCCAGCAGTTTCCTCGACAGGGGAGGCACAGATACGCAGTATTTT
cdr3_aa: CASSFLDRGGTDTQYF
clone_size: few
v_call: TRBV28
j_call: TRBJ2-3
d_call: TRBD1

cdr3_nt: TGTGCCAGCAGTCGACAGGGATCCTATGGCTACACCTTC
cdr3_aa: CASSRQGSYGYTF
clone_size: NA
v_call: TRBV27
j_call: TRBJ1-2
d_call: TRBD1

cdr3_nt: TGTGCCACCAGCAGATCGGACAGGGGCAGCGAGCAGTACTTC
cdr3_aa: CATSRSDRGSEQYF
clone_size: NA
v_call: TRBV15
j_call: TRBJ2-7
d_call: TRBD1

cdr3_nt: TGTGCCAGTAAAAGAGGGTATGGCTACACCTTC
cdr3_aa: CASKRGYGYTF
clone_size: NA
v_call: TRBV19
j_call: TRBJ1-2
d_call: NA